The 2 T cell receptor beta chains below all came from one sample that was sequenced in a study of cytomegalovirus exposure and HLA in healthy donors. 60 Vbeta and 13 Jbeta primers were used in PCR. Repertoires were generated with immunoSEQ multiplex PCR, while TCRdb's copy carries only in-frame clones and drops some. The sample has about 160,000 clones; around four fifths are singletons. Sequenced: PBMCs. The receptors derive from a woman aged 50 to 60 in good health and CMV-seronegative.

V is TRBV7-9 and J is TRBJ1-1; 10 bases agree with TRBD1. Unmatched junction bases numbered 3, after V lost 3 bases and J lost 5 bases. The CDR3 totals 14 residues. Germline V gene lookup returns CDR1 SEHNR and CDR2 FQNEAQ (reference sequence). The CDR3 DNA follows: TGTGCCAGCAGCTTGGGGACAGGGGAGACTGAAGCTTTCTTT. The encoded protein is CASSLGTGETEAFF.

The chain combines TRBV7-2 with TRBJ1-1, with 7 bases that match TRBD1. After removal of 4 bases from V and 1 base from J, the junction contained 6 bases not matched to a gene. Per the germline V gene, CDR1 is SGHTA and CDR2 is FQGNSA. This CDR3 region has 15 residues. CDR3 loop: CASSWDSTSNTEAFF. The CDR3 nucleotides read TGTGCCAGCAGCTGGGACAGCACATCGAACACTGAAGCTTTCTTT.